Sequencing of this T cell receptor beta chain was carried out in a study of blood T cell repertoires in COVID-19. Looking at the study overall: Material from acute and convalescent COVID-19 was sourced from the United States, Italy and Spain.

As processed by the authors: Counts of nucleated cells, estimated from reference gene primer amplification, were obtained. The protocol was immunoSEQ multiplex PCR, while the TCRdb copy is restricted to in-frame clones and leaves out a portion. V, J and clone size derive from that table, while D and trimming were established from the DNA sequence. Among 300,000 or so clones, around nine tenths were seen once, and the ten largest hold less than 3.5%. Cohorts were based on clinical histories the participants reported. The V gene's germline CDR1 is KGHSH and CDR2 LQKENI. CDR3 size: 14 residues. V trimming: 5 bases; J trimming: 7 bases; junction bases outside the gene matches: 7.

The source of this sequence is a woman aged 45 to 65 who had been exposed to COVID-19. The sequenced sample was PBMCs or T cells enriched from blood (not recorded which). The chain joins TRBV18 to TRBJ2-5; TRBD2 matches 10 bases. The CDR3 DNA reads TGTGCCAGCTCATCCCTAGCGGGGGAAGGGACCCAGTACTTC. Its protein is CASSSLAGEGTQYF.